The 26 T cell receptor beta chains in this list originate from one sample, sequenced in a study of CD8+ T cells in alopecia areata. Markers including CD4, CD8alpha, NKG2D and NKG2ACE guided sorting of pooled cutaneous lymph node cells. Reverse transcribed after extraction, RNA yielded cDNA as the sequencing template. TCRdb's copy holds only in-frame clones and misses some; the assay was immunoSEQ multiplex PCR. The sample holds 270,000 or so clones, and no clone turns up only once. Sequencing was performed on CD4+ T cells sorted from a lymph node. The origin of the receptors is a C3H/HeJ mouse with alopecia areata. For the strain, the MHC haplotype given is H2-k.

A few counts support this clone. The germline and genes are mouse ones. CDR3 bases read: TGTGCCAGCAGTGCAGGGGGTCAAAAC. This translates into CASSAGGQN. The whole CDR3 reads CASSAGGQNTLYF. The chain uses TRBV19 and TRBJ2-4; D is perhaps TRBD1 (6 bases). The read gets to within 4 residues of the CDR3 end, and the germline J gene fills in the rest. V gave up 4 bases and J gave up 1 base, with 7 bases separating them. This CDR3 has 13 residues. Germline V gene data show CDR1 as FNHDT and CDR2 as SITEND (reference sequence).

This clone turned up a few times. These gene names are mouse names. Read sequence stops 4 residues before the CDR3 end, and the germline J gene provides the missing end. The V call is TRBV19, the J call TRBJ2-3; 9 bases align to TRBD1. The CDR3 loop spans 14 amino acids. Germline loops: CDR1 FNHDT, CDR2 SITEND (reference sequence). The junction had 4 bases not matched to a gene; V was cut back by 6 bases and J by 2 bases. The CDR3 is CASIQQGAAETLYF. Partial CDR3 DNA: TGTGCCAGCATCCAACAGGGGGCTGCAGAA.

This clone was picked up a small number of times. The gene names given are mouse names. From the germline J gene comes the end of the CDR3, since the read stops 4 residues before it. J is TRBJ2-3 and V is TRBV1; 10 nucleotides line up with TRBD1. This CDR3 is 16 amino acids long. CDR1 and CDR2 (germline): NSQYPW, LRSPGD (reference sequence). Incomplete CDR3 DNA: TGCACCTGCAGTGCAGATCTTGGGGACAGGGGAGAA. It encodes CTCSADLGDRGE. The CDR3 in its entirety is CTCSADLGDRGETLYF. Based on the CDR3 plus reference TRBV1 and TRBJ2-3, the full variable domain is VTLLEQNPRWRLVPRGQAVNLRCILKNSQYPWMSWYQQDLQKQLQWLFTLRSPGDKEVKSLPGADYLATRVTDTELRLQVANMSQGRTLYCTCSADLGDRGETLYFGSGTRLTVL.

A word on this clone: The gene symbols are mouse symbols. The CDR3 end falls 3 residues outside the read, so it is completed with the germline J gene. This sequence joins TRBV1 and TRBJ1-6; D is uncertain. TRBJ1-6 is an ORF, and what it does is uncertain. Trimming took 8 bases from V and 0 from J, leaving 5 bases between them. The CDR3 loop spans 13 amino acids. Per the germline V gene, CDR1 is NSQYPW and CDR2 is LRSPGD (reference sequence). The CDR3 spells CTCQDSYNSPLYF. The sequenced CDR3 bases are TGCACCTGCCAGGATTCCTATAATTCGCCC.

For this clone: Here the gene names and germline are mouse. CDR3 residues: CASSQEGTGGSSAETLYF. CDR3 DNA, as far as it was read: TGTGCCAGCAGCCAAGAAGGGACTGGGGGGTCTAGTGCAGAA. The V and J genes are TRBV5 and TRBJ2-3; the match to TRBD2 covers 12 bases. The read falls 4 residues short of the CDR3 end, and the missing part is taken from the germline J gene. The CDR3 is made up of 18 amino acids. The germline V gene encodes CDR1 LGHNA and CDR2 YNLKQL (reference sequence). The junction had 4 bases not matched to a gene; V was cut back by 0 bases and J by 0 bases.

This clone came up a few times. Gene names refer to mouse genes. Read data end 4 residues before the CDR3 end; the end is taken from the germline J gene. This rearrangement joins TRBV13-2 to TRBJ2-2; maybe TRBD2 (6 bases). Deletions cut 2 bases from V and 0 bases from J, with 8 bases between. This CDR3 region has 15 residues. CDR1 NNHNN and CDR2 SYGAGS come from the germline V gene (reference sequence). The covered CDR3 bases are TGTGCCAGCGGTGAGGGACTAACAAACACCGGG. Translated: CASGEGLTNTG. The full CDR3 protein is CASGEGLTNTGQLYF.

To note about this clone: The genes are named according to mouse. From the germline J gene comes the end of the CDR3, since the read stops 4 residues before it. The chain has TRBV1 and TRBJ1-2; 7 bases are a match to TRBD1. CDR3 length: 14 residues. Germline CDR1 reads NSQYPW; CDR2 reads LRSPGD (reference sequence). The junction had 3 bases not matched to a gene; V was cut back by 5 bases and J by 0 bases. The CDR3 region is CTCSSGGPNSDYTF. The covered CDR3 bases are TGCACCTGCAGTTCAGGGGGACCAAACTCC.

Points on this clone: A read error is possible here, since a much larger clone lies one base away. The genes and germline here are from mouse. The CDR3 is cut off 4 residues early in the read; its end comes from the germline J gene. Other DNA sequences within the sample encode an identical CDR3. The chain uses TRBV19 and TRBJ1-1, with 9 bases matching TRBD1. The germline V gene has CDR1 FNHDT and CDR2 SITEND (reference sequence). The junction had 0 bases not matched to a gene; V was cut back by 5 bases and J by 1 base. This CDR3 is 13 amino acids long. CDR3 in amino acids: CASRQGANTEVFF. The covered CDR3 bases are TGTGCCAGCAGACAGGGGGCGAACACA.

This clone was counted only a few times. The gene names given are mouse names. The sequenced fragment ends 4 residues before the CDR3 boundary, so the rest is inferred from the germline J gene. The chain recombines TRBV19 with TRBJ2-1, with 10 bases identical to TRBD1. Germline CDR1 reads FNHDT; CDR2 reads SITEND (reference sequence). The CDR3 contains 13 residues. CDR3 DNA, as far as it was read: TGTGCCAGCAGGCCGGACAGGGGGGCT. Its protein product is CASRPDRGA. In full, the CDR3 reads CASRPDRGAEQFF.

This clone occurred a few times. Gene names are the mouse ones. Sequencing ends 4 residues short of the CDR3 end; the germline J gene provides the rest. Other DNA variants within this sample encode the same CDR3. The chain combines TRBV1 with TRBJ2-3, with 8 nucleotides matching TRBD2. Germline V lookup: CDR1 NSQYPW, CDR2 LRSPGD (reference sequence). The CDR3 spans 15 residues. V was pared by 1 base and J by 3 bases, with 3 bases of the junction left unmatched. Incomplete CDR3 DNA: TGCACCTGCAGTGCAGGGGCTGGGGGGGCAGAA. Amino acids: CTCSAGAGGAE. The entire CDR3 is CTCSAGAGGAETLYF.

There are a few counts of this clone. Gene names and germline refer to mouse. The read comes to an end 4 residues before the CDR3 does, leaving the germline J gene to fill in the end. This chain links TRBV17 with TRBJ1-1; D gene uncertain. CDR1 and CDR2 (germline): MNHDT, YYDKIL. Trimming removed 4 bases at V and 0 bases at J, with 6 bases between. This CDR3 contains 13 residues. The DNA read from the CDR3 is TGTGCTAGCAGTACCCAATCAAACACA. Amino acids: CASSTQSNT. The full CDR3 protein is CASSTQSNTEVFF.

This clone has a handful of counts. Mouse germline and gene names are used. The CDR3 is cut off 4 residues early in the read; its end comes from the germline J gene. The sample carries other DNA sequences with the same CDR3. The chain recombines TRBV5 with TRBJ2-2; 7 bases map to TRBD1. Looked up from germline, CDR1 is LGHNA and CDR2 is YNLKQL (reference sequence). CDR3 size: 16 residues. V shed 0 bases, J shed 2 bases, and the junction held 3 bases outside the gene matches. CDR3 protein: CASSQDHRGNTGQLYF. The covered CDR3 bases are TGTGCCAGCAGCCAAGATCACAGGGGTAACACCGGG.

As regards this clone: Mouse germline and gene names are used. The read terminates 4 residues ahead of where the CDR3 ends, so the germline J gene completes it. This chain links TRBV19 with TRBJ1-2; 8 bases line up with TRBD1. The V gene's germline CDR1 is FNHDT and CDR2 SITEND (reference sequence). This CDR3 spans 14 amino acids. The J segment lost 4 bases and the V segment lost 0 bases, leaving 2 bases of the junction unmatched. The covered CDR3 bases are TGTGCCAGCAGTATAGCAGGGGGCGTCTCC. Translated: CASSIAGGVS. The complete CDR3 protein is CASSIAGGVSDYTF.

Notes on this clone: Genes here carry mouse names. Coverage ceases 4 residues before the CDR3 finishes, and the germline J gene fills in the end. The V call is TRBV1, the J call TRBJ2-7, with TRBD1 identical over 7 bases. Germline CDR1 NSQYPW, CDR2 LRSPGD (reference sequence). V shed 2 bases, J shed 2 bases, and the junction held 9 bases outside the gene matches. The CDR3 sequence is 16 residues long. This chain's CDR3 is CTCSANPGTDAYEQYF. Incomplete CDR3 DNA: TGCACCTGCAGTGCAAATCCCGGGACAGACGCCTAT.

This clone turned up a few times. Gene labels here are mouse ones. The read terminates 4 residues before the CDR3 end, so the remaining end is supplied by the germline J gene. Other DNA sequences in this sample translate to the same CDR3. The chain employs TRBV5 and TRBJ2-1; 11 positions agree with TRBD1. The CDR3 contains 15 residues. Trimming took 3 bases from V and 5 from J; bases not matched to a gene: 3. Germline V lookup: CDR1 LGHNA, CDR2 YNLKQL (reference sequence). The part of the CDR3 DNA that was read is TGTGCCAGCAGCCAGGGGGGACAGGGGGATGCT. Residues: CASSQGGQGDA. The whole CDR3 reads CASSQGGQGDAEQFF.

This clone appeared a few times. Gene names refer to mouse genes. With the read ending 4 residues before the CDR3 end, the germline J gene is used to fill in that end. The sample has other DNA sequences that encode this CDR3 too. The chain joins TRBV13-2 to TRBJ2-2; 9 nucleotides agree with TRBD2. The germline V gene encodes CDR1 NNHNN and CDR2 SYGAGS (reference sequence). The CDR3 covers 15 residues. The V gene end was trimmed by 5 bases and the J gene end by 1 base; junction bases not matched to a gene: 3. This chain's CDR3 is CASGDWGLNTGQLYF. The sequenced part of the CDR3 DNA is TGTGCCAGCGGGGACTGGGGCCTAAACACCGGG.

About this clone: Gene names refer to mouse genes. Coverage ceases 4 residues before the CDR3 finishes, and the germline J gene fills in the end. The V gene is TRBV13-2, the J gene TRBJ2-4; 12 bases are a match to TRBD1. Trimming removed 1 base from V and 2 bases from J; junction bases left unmatched: 2. In germline, CDR1 is NNHNN, CDR2 SYGAGS (reference sequence). This CDR3 contains 16 residues. This CDR3 reads CASGDRDRGLQNTLYF. Incomplete CDR3 DNA: TGTGCCAGCGGTGATAGGGACAGGGGGCTTCAAAAC.

Many counts were recorded for this clone. Here the gene names and germline are mouse. The missing CDR3 end, 4 residues past where the read stops, is filled in from the germline J gene. Other nucleotide sequences in the sample specify the same CDR3. This chain connects TRBV5 to TRBJ2-7; 7 bases align to TRBD1. The V gene's germline CDR1 is LGHNA and CDR2 YNLKQL (reference sequence). This CDR3 comprises 13 residues. V gave up 1 base and J gave up 3 bases; unmatched junction bases: 0. CDR3 sequence reads: CASSQGTGYEQYF. The CDR3 DNA, read in part, is TGTGCCAGCAGCCAAGGGACAGGCTAT.

As for this clone: The listed genes are named as in mouse. The sequenced CDR3 bases are TGTGCCAGCAGTAGGTCAAACTCC. Translating gives CASSRSNS. The CDR3, in full, reads CASSRSNSDYTF. This sequence joins TRBV19 and TRBJ1-2; no firm D call. The read falls 4 residues short of the CDR3 end, and the missing part is taken from the germline J gene. The CDR3 has 12 residues. CDR1 FNHDT and CDR2 SITEND come from the germline V gene (reference sequence). Trimming pared 3 bases from V and 0 bases from J, leaving 3 bases between.

As concerns this clone: The gene symbols are mouse symbols. The CDR3 end is not reached by the read, which stops 4 residues before it; the germline J gene fills it in. V is TRBV31 and J is TRBJ2-1; 12 nucleotides agree with TRBD2. Germline V gene sequence: CDR1 GKSSPN, CDR2 SITVG. CDR3 length: 15 amino acids. The CDR3 region is CAWSFRDWGVAEQFF. CDR3 DNA, as far as it was read: TGTGCCTGGAGTTTCCGGGACTGGGGGGTGGCT. The variable domain in full, completed from reference TRBV31 and TRBJ2-1, reads AQTIHQWPVAEIKAVGSPLSLGCTIKGKSSPNLYWYWQATGGTLQQLFYSITVGQVESVVQLNLSASRPKDDQFILSTEKLLLSHSGFYLCAWSFRDWGVAEQFFGPGTRLTVL.

This clone has just a few counts. All gene names here are mouse names. The CDR3 end is not reached by the read, which stops 4 residues before it; the germline J gene fills it in. The V gene is TRBV5, the J gene TRBJ2-2; 7 bases fit TRBD1. The J segment lost 4 bases and the V segment lost 4 bases, leaving 0 bases of the junction unmatched. Germline V lookup: CDR1 LGHNA, CDR2 YNLKQL (reference sequence). This CDR3 is built from 13 residues. The CDR3 spells CASSRQGTGQLYF. Incomplete CDR3 DNA: TGTGCCAGCAGCCGACAGGGCACCGGG.

Only a few counts were recorded for this clone. Mouse gene names apply. The read falls 4 residues short of the CDR3 end, and the missing part is taken from the germline J gene. The chain has TRBV13-1 and TRBJ2-1, with 10 nucleotides matching TRBD1. The CDR3 is 15 residues long. Trimming at V came to 2 bases and at J to 6 bases, leaving 5 bases not matched to a gene. Germline V lookup: CDR1 NSHNY, CDR2 SYGAGN. The CDR3 region is CASSDLGQGPAEQFF. CDR3 bases read: TGTGCCAGCAGTGACCTGGGACAGGGGCCTGCT.

This clone was detected only a few times. Mouse names are used for the genes. The read finishes 4 residues shy of the CDR3 end, and the germline J gene is used to complete it. The chain recombines TRBV1 with TRBJ2-5; TRBD1 matches at 10 bases. The CDR3 extends over 17 amino acids. Germline V lookup: CDR1 NSQYPW, CDR2 LRSPGD (reference sequence). The sequenced CDR3 bases are TGCACCTGCAGTGCAGATCTGTGGGGACAGGGGTCGGAC. It is translated as CTCSADLWGQGSD. The CDR3 in full is CTCSADLWGQGSDTQYF.

This clone showed up many times. Gene and germline names: mouse. The read stops 4 residues short of the end of the CDR3; the missing end is completed from the germline J gene. This specimen includes other DNA sequences encoding the same CDR3. The J gene is TRBJ2-2, the V gene TRBV13-3; the D is unclear. The germline CDR1 and CDR2 sequences are NNHDY and SYVADS. This CDR3 is 13 amino acids long. V lost 4 bases to trimming and J lost 0 bases, with 4 bases between them. The sequenced CDR3 bases are TGTGCCAGCAGTCAGGCAAACACCGGG. Its protein is CASSQANTG. The whole CDR3 sequence is CASSQANTGQLYF.

This clone was detected a few times. Germline and genes: mouse. The CDR3 end falls 4 residues outside the read, so it is completed with the germline J gene. The sample holds other DNA sequences that translate to the same CDR3. This chain connects TRBV13-1 to TRBJ2-2, with 8 bases aligning to TRBD2. Germline V CDR1 and CDR2: NSHNY, SYGAGN. The CDR3 has 16 amino acids. V gave up 0 bases and J gave up 1 base; unmatched junction bases: 2. The CDR3 bases that were read are TGTGCCAGCAGTGATGCGACTGGGGAAAACACCGGG. This gives the protein CASSDATGENTG. The complete CDR3 protein is CASSDATGENTGQLYF.

This clone has just a few counts. The gene names given are mouse names. The read finishes 4 residues shy of the CDR3 end, and the germline J gene is used to complete it. This chain connects TRBV17 to TRBJ2-3; 8 bases are shared with TRBD2. The germline V gene has CDR1 MNHDT and CDR2 YYDKIL. Trimming at V came to 1 base and at J to 2 bases, leaving 2 bases not matched to a gene. The CDR3 has 15 amino acids. The chain's CDR3 is CASSRGGGLAETLYF. CDR3 bases read: TGTGCTAGCAGTAGAGGGGGGGGGCTTGCAGAA.